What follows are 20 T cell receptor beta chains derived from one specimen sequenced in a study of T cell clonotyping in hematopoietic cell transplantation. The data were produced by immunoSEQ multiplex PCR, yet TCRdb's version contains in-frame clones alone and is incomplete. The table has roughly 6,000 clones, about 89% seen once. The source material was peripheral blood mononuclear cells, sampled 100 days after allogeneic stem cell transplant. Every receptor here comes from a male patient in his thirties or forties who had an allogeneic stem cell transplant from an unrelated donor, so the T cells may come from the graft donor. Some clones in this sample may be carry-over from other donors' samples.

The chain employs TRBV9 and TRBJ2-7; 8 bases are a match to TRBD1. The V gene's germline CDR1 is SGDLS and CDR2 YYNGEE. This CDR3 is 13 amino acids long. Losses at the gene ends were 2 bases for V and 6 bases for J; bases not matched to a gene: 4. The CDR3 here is CASSVNRGSEQYF. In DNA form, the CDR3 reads TGTGCCAGCAGCGTTAACAGGGGGAGCGAGCAGTACTTC.

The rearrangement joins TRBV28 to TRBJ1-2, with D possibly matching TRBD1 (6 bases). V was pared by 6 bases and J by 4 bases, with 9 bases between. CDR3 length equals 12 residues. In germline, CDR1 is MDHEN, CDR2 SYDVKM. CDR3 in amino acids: CASRDSSYGYTF. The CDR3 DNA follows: TGTGCCAGCAGGGACAGCTCCTATGGCTACACCTTC.

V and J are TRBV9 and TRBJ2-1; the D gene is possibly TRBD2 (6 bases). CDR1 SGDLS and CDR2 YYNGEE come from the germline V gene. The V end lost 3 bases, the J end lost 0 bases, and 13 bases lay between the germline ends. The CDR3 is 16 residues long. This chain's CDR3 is CASSAVGGYSYNEQFF. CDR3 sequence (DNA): TGTGCCAGCAGCGCGGTTGGAGGGTACTCCTACAATGAGCAGTTCTTC.

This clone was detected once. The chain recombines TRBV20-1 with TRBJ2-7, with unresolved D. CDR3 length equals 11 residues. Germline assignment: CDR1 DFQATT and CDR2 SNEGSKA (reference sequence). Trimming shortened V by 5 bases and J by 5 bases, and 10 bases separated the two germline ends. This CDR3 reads CSAADTNEQYF. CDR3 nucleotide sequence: TGCAGTGCTGCCGACACCAACGAGCAGTACTTC.

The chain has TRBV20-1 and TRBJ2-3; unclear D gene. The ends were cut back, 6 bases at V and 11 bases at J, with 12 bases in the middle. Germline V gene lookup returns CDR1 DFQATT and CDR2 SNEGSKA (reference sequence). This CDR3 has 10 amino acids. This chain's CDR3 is CSATPGLQYF. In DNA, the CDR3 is TGCAGTGCCACCCCCGGCCTGCAGTATTTT.

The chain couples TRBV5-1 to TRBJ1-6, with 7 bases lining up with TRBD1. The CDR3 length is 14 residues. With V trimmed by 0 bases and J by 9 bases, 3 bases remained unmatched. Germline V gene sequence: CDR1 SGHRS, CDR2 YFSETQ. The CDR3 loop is CASSLEGAGSPLHF. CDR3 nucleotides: TGCGCCAGCAGCTTGGAGGGGGCGGGTTCACCCCTCCACTTT.

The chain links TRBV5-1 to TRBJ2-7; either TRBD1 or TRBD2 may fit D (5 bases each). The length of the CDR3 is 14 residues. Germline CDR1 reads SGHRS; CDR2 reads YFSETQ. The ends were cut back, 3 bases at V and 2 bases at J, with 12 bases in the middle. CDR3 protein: CASSSILGAYEQYF. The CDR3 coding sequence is TGCGCCAGCAGCTCCATCTTGGGGGCCTACGAGCAGTACTTC.

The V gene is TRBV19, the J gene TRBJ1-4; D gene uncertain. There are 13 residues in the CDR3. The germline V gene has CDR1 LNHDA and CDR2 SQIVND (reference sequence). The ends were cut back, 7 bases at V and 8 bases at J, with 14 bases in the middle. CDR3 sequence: CASNTFVSEKLFF. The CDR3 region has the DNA TGTGCCAGTAATACCTTCGTGAGCGAAAAACTGTTTTTT.

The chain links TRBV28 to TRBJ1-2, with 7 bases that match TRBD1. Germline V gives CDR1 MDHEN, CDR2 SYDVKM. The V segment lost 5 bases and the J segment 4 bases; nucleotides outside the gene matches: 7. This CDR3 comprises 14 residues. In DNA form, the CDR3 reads TGTGCCAGCAGTACCCCGGGACAGAGCTATGGCTACACCTTC. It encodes CASSTPGQSYGYTF.

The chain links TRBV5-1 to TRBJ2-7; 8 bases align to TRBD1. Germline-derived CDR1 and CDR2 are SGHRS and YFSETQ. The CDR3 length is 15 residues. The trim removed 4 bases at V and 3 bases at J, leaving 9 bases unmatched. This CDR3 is CASSLGQGGHYEQYF. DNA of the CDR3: TGCGCCAGCAGCCTAGGACAGGGTGGCCACTACGAGCAGTACTTC.

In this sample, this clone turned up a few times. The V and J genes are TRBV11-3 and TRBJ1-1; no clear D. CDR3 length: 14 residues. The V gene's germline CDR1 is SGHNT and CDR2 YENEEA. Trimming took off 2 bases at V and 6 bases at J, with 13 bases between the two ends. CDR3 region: CASSLTPGAAEAFF. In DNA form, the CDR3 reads TGTGCCAGCAGCTTAACCCCGGGTGCTGCTGAAGCTTTCTTT.

For the CDR3, the DNA is TGCAGCGTTGTGGTGGGGAAAGGCTACACCTTC. This sequence encodes CSVVVGKGYTF. This rearrangement joins TRBV29-1 to TRBJ1-2; D is ambiguous. This CDR3 spans 11 amino acids. Germline CDR1 reads SQVTM; CDR2 reads ANQGSEA. With 4 bases removed from V and 8 bases from J, the gap between germline ends came to 11 bases. Drawing the rest from reference TRBV29-1 and TRBJ1-2, the complete variable domain is SAVISQKPSRDICQRGTSLTIQCQVDSQVTMMFWYRQQPGQSLTLIATANQGSEATYESGFVIDKFPISRPNLTFSTLTVSNMSPEDSSIYLCSVVVGKGYTFGSGTRLTVV.

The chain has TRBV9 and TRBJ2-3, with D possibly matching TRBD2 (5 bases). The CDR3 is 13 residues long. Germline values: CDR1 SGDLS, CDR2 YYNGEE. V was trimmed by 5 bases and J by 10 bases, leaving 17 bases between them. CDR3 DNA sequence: TGTGCCAGCAGGCCTTCGGGGTCCATTGCGCAGTATTTT. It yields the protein CASRPSGSIAQYF.

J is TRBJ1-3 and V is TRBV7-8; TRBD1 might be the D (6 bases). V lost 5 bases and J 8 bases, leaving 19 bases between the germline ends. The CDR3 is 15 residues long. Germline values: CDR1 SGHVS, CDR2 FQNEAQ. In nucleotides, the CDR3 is TGTGCCAGCAGCCCTAGCCGGGGGGCGGGGGACACCATATATTTT. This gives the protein CASSPSRGAGDTIYF.

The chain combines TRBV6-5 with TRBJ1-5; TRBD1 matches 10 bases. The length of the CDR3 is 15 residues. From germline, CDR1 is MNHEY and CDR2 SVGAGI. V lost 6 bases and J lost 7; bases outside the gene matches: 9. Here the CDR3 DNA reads TGTGCCAGCAGACTGACCGGGACAGGGGTCCAGCCCCAGCATTTT. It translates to CASRLTGTGVQPQHF.

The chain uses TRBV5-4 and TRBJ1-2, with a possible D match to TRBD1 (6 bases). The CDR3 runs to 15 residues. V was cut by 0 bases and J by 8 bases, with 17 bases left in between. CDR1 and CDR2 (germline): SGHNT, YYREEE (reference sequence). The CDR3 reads CASSLEGGAPGGYTF. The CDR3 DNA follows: TGTGCCAGCAGCTTGGAGGGGGGGGCCCCAGGAGGCTACACCTTC. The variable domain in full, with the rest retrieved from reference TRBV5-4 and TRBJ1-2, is ETGVTQSPTHLIKTRGQQVTLRCSSQSGHNTVSWYQQALGQGPQFIFQYYREEENGRGNFPPRFSGLQFPNYSSELNVNALELDDSALYLCASSLEGGAPGGYTFGSGTRLTVV.

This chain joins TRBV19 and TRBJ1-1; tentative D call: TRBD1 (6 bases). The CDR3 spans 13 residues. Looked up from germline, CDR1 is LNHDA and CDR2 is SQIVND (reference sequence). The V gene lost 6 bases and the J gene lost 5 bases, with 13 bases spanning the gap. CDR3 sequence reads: CASSESGDTEAFF. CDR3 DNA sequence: TGTGCCAGTAGCGAATCAGGGGATACTGAAGCTTTCTTT.

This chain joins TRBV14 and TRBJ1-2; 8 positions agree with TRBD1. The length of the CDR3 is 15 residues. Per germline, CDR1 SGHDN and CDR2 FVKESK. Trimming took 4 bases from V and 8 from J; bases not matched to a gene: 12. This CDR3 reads CASSLGQGPLQGYTF. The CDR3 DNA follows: TGTGCCAGCAGCCTTGGACAGGGCCCGCTGCAGGGCTACACCTTC.

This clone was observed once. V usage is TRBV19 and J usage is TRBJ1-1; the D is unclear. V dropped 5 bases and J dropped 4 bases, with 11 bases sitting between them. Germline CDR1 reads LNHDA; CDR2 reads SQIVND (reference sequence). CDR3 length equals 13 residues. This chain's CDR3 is CASSSHLGTEAFF. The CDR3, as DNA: TGTGCCAGTAGTTCCCACCTTGGCACTGAAGCTTTCTTT.

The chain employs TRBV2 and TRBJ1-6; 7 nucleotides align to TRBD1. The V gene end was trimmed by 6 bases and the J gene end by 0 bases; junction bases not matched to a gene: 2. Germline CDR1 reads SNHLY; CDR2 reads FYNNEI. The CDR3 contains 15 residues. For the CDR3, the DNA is TGTGCCAGCAGGGGACAGAGCTCCTATAATTCACCCCTCCACTTT. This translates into CASRGQSSYNSPLHF. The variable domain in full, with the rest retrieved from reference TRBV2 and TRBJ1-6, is EPEVTQTPSHQVTQMGQEVILRCVPISNHLYFYWYRQILGQKVEFLVSFYNNEISEKSEIFDDQFSVERPDGSNFTLKIRSTKLEDSAMYFCASRGQSSYNSPLHFGNGTRLTVT.